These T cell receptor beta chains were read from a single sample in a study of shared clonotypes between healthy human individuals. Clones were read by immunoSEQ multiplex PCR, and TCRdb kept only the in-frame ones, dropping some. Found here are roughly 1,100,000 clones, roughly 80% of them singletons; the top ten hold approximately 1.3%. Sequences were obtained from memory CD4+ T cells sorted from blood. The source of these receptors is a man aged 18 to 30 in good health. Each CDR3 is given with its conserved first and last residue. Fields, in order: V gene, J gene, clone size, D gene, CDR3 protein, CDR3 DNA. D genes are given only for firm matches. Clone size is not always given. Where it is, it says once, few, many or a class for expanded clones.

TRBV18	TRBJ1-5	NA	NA	CASSPSDYQPQHF	TGTGCCAGCTCACCTTCAGATTATCAGCCCCAGCATTTT
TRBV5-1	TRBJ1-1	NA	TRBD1	CASSLAGTGGNTEAFF	TGCGCCAGCAGCTTGGCGGGGACAGGGGGGAACACTGAAGCTTTCTTT
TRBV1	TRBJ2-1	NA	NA	CTSSQGDGGAHEQFF	TGCACCAGCAGCCAAGGGGACGGAGGGGCCCATGAGCAGTTCTTC
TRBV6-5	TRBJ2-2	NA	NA	CASRRGDSNTGELFF	TGTGCCAGCAGGAGGGGGGATTCGAACACCGGGGAGCTGTTTTTT
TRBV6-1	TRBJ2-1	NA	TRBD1	CASSNRDRANEQFF	TGTGCCAGCAGTAACAGGGACAGGGCTAATGAGCAGTTCTTC
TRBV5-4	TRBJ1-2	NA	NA	CASSLGGADYGYTF	TGTGCCAGCAGCTTGGGCGGGGCTGACTATGGCTACACCTTC
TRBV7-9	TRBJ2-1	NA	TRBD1	CASSLAVTGKSSYNEQFF	TGTGCCAGCAGCTTAGCGGTGACAGGGAAGAGCTCCTACAATGAGCAGTTCTTC
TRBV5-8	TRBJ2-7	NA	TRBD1	CASSPDRVNVNYEQYF	TGTGCCAGCAGCCCGGACAGGGTGAATGTCAACTACGAGCAGTACTTC
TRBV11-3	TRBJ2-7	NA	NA	CASSLVDRGEQYF	TGTGCCAGCAGCTTAGTGGACAGAGGCGAGCAGTACTTC
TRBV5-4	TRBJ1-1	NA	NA	CASSLGMGGTEAFF	TGTGCCAGCAGCTTGGGCATGGGGGGAACTGAAGCTTTCTTT
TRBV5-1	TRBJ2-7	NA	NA	CASLEGPGASEQYF	TGCGCCAGCCTCGAGGGACCGGGGGCGTCCGAGCAGTACTTC
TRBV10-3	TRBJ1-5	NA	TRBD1	CAISEQQGTNRPQHF	TGTGCCATCAGTGAGCAACAGGGGACCAATCGGCCCCAGCATTTT
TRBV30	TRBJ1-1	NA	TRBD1	CAWGQGWNTEAFF	TGTGCCTGGGGACAGGGGTGGAACACTGAAGCTTTCTTT
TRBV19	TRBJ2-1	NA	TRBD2	CASTATGTSGSNEQFF	TGTGCCAGTACCGCAACCGGGACTAGCGGGAGCAATGAGCAGTTCTTC
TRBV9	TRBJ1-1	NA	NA	CASSVVGSKEYTEAFF	TGTGCCAGCAGCGTAGTAGGGAGCAAGGAGTACACTGAAGCTTTCTTT
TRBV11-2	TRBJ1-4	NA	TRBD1	CASSRRGQGIEKLFF	TGTGCCAGCAGCAGAAGGGGACAGGGGATTGAAAAACTGTTTTTT
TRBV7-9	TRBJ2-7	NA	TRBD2	CASSSRTSGIYEQYF	TGTGCCAGCAGCTCCCGGACTAGCGGGATCTACGAGCAGTACTTC
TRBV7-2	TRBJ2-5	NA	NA	CASSLGLWETQYF	TGTGCCAGCAGCTTAGGACTCTGGGAGACCCAGTACTTC
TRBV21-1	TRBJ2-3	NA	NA	CHWATDTQYF	TGTCACTGGGCCACAGATACGCAGTATTTT
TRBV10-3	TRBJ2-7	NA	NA	CAIRGVGSGEQYF	TGTGCCATCAGAGGGGTTGGGAGTGGGGAGCAGTACTTC
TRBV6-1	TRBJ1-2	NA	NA	CASSENSANYGYTF	TGTGCCAGCAGTGAAAACTCCGCAAACTATGGCTACACCTTC
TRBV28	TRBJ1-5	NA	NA	CASSLFPRGGVDQPQHF	TGTGCCAGCAGTTTATTCCCACGGGGAGGGGTGGATCAGCCCCAGCATTTT
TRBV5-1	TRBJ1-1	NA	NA	CASLPGGPPNTEAFF	TGCGCCAGCCTCCCGGGTGGACCGCCGAACACTGAAGCTTTCTTT
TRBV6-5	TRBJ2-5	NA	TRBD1	CASSLSTGVRETQYF	TGTGCCAGCAGCCTCTCTACAGGGGTCAGAGAGACCCAGTACTTC
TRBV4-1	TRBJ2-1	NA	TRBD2	CASSQDRSGGLSYEQFF	TGCGCCAGCAGCCAAGATCGGAGCGGGGGGTTGTCATATGAGCAGTTCTTC
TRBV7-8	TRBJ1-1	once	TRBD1	CASSMTGAGTEAFF	TGTGCCAGCAGCATGACAGGGGCGGGTACTGAAGCTTTCTTT
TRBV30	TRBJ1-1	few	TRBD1	CAWSGQGWDTEAFF	TGTGCCTGGAGTGGACAGGGGTGGGACACTGAAGCTTTCTTT
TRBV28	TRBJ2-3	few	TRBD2	CASSPWIAGSTDTQYF	TGTGCCAGCAGTCCCTGGATAGCGGGTAGCACAGATACGCAGTATTTT
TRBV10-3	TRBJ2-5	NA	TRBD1	CAISVGTGWQETQYF	TGTGCCATCAGCGTTGGGACAGGGTGGCAAGAGACCCAGTACTTC
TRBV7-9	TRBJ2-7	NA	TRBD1	CASSLASDRGRVYEQYF	TGTGCCAGCAGCTTAGCTTCGGACAGGGGGCGCGTCTACGAGCAGTACTTC
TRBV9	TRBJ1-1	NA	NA	CASSVGSALGEAFF	TGTGCCAGCAGCGTAGGCTCGGCCCTTGGTGAAGCTTTCTTT
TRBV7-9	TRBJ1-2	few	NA	CASSLEMIRYGYTF	TGTGCCAGCAGCTTAGAAATGATCCGCTATGGCTACACCTTC
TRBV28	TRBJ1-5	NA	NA	CASSSHTGLGNQPQHF	TGTGCCAGCAGTTCACATACAGGGTTAGGCAATCAGCCCCAGCATTTT